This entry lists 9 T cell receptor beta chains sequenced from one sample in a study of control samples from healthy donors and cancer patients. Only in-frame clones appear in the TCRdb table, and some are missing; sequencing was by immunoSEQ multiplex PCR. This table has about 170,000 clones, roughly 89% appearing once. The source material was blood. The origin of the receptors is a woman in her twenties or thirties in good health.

The CDR3 nucleotides are TGTGCCAGCTCACCACAGGGCACCGGGGAGCTGTTTTTT. This gives the protein CASSPQGTGELFF. The V and J genes are TRBV18 and TRBJ2-2, with no clear D. The V end lost 1 base, the J end lost 4 bases, and 4 bases lay between the germline ends. This CDR3 is built from 13 residues. Germline CDR1 KGHSH, CDR2 LQKENI.

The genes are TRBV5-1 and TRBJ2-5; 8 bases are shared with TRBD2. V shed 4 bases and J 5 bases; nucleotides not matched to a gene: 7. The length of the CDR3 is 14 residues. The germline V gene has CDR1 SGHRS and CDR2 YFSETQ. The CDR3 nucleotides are TGCGCCAGCAGCGATCCGGGACTAGGGGAGACCCAGTACTTC. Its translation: CASSDPGLGETQYF.

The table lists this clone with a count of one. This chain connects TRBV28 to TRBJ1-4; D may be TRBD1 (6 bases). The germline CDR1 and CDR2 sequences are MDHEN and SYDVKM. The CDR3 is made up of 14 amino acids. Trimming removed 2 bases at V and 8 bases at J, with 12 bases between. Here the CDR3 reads CASSLGGAGEKLFF. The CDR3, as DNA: TGTGCCAGCAGTTTAGGGGGCGCCGGGGAAAAACTGTTTTTT.

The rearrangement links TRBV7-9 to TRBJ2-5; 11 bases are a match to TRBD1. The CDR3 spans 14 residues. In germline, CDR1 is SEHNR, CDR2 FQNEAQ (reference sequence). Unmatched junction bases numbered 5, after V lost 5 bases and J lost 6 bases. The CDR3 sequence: CASSPGQGVQTQYF. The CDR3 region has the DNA TGTGCCAGCAGCCCGGGACAGGGGGTCCAGACCCAGTACTTC.

The CDR3 loop reads CASSMATGGSNQPQHF. The CDR3 coding sequence is TGTGCCAGTAGTATGGCGACAGGGGGCAGCAATCAGCCCCAGCATTTT. The J gene is TRBJ1-5, the V gene TRBV19, with TRBD1 matching 10 bases. V shed 3 bases and J 1 base; nucleotides not matched to a gene: 3. CDR3 length equals 16 residues. Germline assignment: CDR1 LNHDA and CDR2 SQIVND (reference sequence).

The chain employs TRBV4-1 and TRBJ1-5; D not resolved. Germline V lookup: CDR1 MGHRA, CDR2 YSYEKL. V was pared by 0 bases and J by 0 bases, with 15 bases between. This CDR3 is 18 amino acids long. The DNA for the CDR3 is TGCGCCAGCAGCCAAGATCGAACGGAGGGCTATAGCAATCAGCCCCAGCATTTT. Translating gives CASSQDRTEGYSNQPQHF.

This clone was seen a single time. The CDR3 spells CASSAPGSRGTQYF. The CDR3 nucleotides are TGTGCCAGCTCAGCGCCGGGATCAAGGGGGACCCAGTACTTC. J is TRBJ2-5 and V is TRBV18; D possibly uses TRBD1 or TRBD2 (5 bases each). The CDR3 consists of 14 residues. The germline gives CDR1 KGHSH, CDR2 LQKENI. Deletions cut 5 bases from V and 7 bases from J, with 17 bases between.

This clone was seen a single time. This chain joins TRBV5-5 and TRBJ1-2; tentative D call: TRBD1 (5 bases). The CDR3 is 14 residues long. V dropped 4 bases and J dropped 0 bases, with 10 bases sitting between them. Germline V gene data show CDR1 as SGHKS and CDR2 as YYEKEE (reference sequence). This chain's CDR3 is CASSLPTANYGYTF. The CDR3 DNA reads TGTGCCAGCAGCCTCCCGACAGCTAACTATGGCTACACCTTC.

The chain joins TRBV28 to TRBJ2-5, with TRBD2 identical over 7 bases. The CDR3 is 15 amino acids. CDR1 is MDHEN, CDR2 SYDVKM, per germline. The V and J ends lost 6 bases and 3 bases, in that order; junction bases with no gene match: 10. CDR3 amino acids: CASSHIGLEKETQYF. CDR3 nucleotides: TGTGCCAGCAGCCACATTGGACTAGAGAAAGAGACCCAGTACTTC.